This T cell receptor (beta chain) was found in a study of blood T cell repertoires in COVID-19. Overall study context: Sites across the United States, Italy and Spain contributed samples from acute and convalescent COVID-19. The analysed material was cDNA or gDNA that came from T cells, B-cell-depleted T cells, or PBMCs.

The CDR3 consists of 14 residues. Germline CDR1 SQVTM, CDR2 ANQGSEA. The V and J ends lost 2 bases and 4 bases, in that order; junction bases with no gene match: 5. Original processing notes: Reference gene primer amplification yielded estimated nucleated cell counts. Libraries were prepared by immunoSEQ multiplex PCR; TCRdb keeps only in-frame clonotypes and omits some of them. The V and J calls and clone size were taken over from that table, and D and trimming were inferred from the DNA. This sample has around 300,000 clones, with approximately 90% found just once. This clonotype was sampled from a woman aged 40 to 50 with acute or convalescent COVID-19. Sequenced: peripheral blood. The chain recombines TRBV29-1 with TRBJ1-2; 9 bases align to TRBD1. CDR3 loop: CSVETGQGFYGYTF. CDR3 sequence (DNA): TGCAGCGTTGAAACGGGACAGGGTTTCTATGGCTACACCTTC.